This T cell receptor beta chain stems from a study of siplizumab effects on memory and regulatory T cells. Profiling relied on immunoSEQ multiplex PCR, and the TCRdb table lists in-frame clones only, not all of them. This sample has over 70,000 clones, with approximately 95% found just once. This clonotype originated in a human donor in good health. Material for sequencing was CD8+ T cells sorted from blood.

The CDR3 nucleotides read TGTGCCAGCAGCTTAGGTCTAGCGGGAGCCACCGGGGAGCTGTTTTTT. Amino acid sequence: CASSLGLAGATGELFF. This chain uses TRBV11-2 with TRBJ2-2, with 10 positions matching TRBD2. The CDR3 sequence is 16 residues long. In germline, CDR1 is SGHAT, CDR2 FQNNGV. Trimming took 1 base from V and 4 from J; bases not matched to a gene: 3.